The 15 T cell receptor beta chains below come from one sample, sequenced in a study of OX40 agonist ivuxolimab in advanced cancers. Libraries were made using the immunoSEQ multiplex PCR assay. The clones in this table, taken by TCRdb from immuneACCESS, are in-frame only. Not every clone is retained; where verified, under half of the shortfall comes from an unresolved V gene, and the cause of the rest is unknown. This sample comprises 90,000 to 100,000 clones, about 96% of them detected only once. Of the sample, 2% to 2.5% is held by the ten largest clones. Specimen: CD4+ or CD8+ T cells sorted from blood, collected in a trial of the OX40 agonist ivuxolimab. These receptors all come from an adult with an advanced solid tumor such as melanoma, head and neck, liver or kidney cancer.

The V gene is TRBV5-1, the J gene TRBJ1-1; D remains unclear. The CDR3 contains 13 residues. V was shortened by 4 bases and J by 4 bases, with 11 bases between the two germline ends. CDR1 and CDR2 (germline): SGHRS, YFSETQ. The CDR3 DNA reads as TGCGCCAGCAGCACTGAGGGTGGCACTGAAGCTTTCTTT. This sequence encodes CASSTEGGTEAFF.

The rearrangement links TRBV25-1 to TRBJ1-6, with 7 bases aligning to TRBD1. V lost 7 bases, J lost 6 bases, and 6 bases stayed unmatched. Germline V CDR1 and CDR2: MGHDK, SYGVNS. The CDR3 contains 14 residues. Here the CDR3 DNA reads TGTGCCAGCACCGAGACAGGGAGTAATTCACCCCTCCACTTT. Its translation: CASTETGSNSPLHF. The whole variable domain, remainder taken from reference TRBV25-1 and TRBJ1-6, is EADIYQTPRYLVIGTGKKITLECSQTMGHDKMYWYQQDPGMELHLIHYSYGVNSTEKGDLSSESTVSRIRTEHFPLTLESARPSHTSQYLCASTETGSNSPLHFGNGTRLTVT.

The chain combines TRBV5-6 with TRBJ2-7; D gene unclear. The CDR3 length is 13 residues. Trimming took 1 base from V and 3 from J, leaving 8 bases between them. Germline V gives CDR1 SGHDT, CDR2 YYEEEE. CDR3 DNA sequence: TGTGCCAGCAGCTTGACAGCCAGCTACGAGCAGTACTTC. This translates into CASSLTASYEQYF. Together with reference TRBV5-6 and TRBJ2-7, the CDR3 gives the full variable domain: DAGVTQSPTHLIKTRGQQVTLRCSPKSGHDTVSWYQQALGQGPQFIFQYYEEEERQRGNFPDRFSGHQFPNYSSELNVNALLLGDSALYLCASSLTASYEQYFGPGTRLTVT.

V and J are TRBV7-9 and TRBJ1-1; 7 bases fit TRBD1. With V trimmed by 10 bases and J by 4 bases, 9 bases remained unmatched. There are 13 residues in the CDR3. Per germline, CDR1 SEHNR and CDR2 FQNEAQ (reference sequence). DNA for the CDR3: TGTGCCACCGGAACCGCAGGGGGCACTGAAGCTTTCTTT. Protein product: CATGTAGGTEAFF.

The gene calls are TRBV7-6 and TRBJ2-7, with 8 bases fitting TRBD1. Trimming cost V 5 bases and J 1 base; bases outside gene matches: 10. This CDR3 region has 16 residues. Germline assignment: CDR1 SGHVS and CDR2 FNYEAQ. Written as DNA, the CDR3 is TGTGCCAGCAGCCCCCTGCCGGGACAGGTATCCTACGAGCAGTACTTC. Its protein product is CASSPLPGQVSYEQYF. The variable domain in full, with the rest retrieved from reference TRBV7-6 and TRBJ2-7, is GAGVSQSPRYKVTKRGQDVALRCDPISGHVSLYWYRQALGQGPEFLTYFNYEAQQDKSGLPNDRFSAERPEGSISTLTIQRTEQRDSAMYRCASSPLPGQVSYEQYFGPGTRLTVT.

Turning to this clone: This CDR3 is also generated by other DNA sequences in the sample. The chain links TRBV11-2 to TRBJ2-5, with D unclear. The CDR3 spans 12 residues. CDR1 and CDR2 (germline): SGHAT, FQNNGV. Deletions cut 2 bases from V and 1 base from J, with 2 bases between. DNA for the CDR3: TGTGCCAGCAGCTTATTCCAAGAGACCCAGTACTTC. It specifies CASSLFQETQYF. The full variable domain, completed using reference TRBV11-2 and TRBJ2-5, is EAGVAQSPRYKIIEKRQSVAFWCNPISGHATLYWYQQILGQGPKLLIQFQNNGVVDDSQLPKDRFSAERLKGVDSTLKIQPAKLEDSAVYLCASSLFQETQYFGPGTRLLVL.

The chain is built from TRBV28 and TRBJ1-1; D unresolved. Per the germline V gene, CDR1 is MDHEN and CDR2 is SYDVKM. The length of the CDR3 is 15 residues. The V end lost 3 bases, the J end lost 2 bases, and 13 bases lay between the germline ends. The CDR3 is CASSFYQEYNTEAFF. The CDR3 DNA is TGTGCCAGCAGTTTCTATCAGGAGTATAACACTGAAGCTTTCTTT.

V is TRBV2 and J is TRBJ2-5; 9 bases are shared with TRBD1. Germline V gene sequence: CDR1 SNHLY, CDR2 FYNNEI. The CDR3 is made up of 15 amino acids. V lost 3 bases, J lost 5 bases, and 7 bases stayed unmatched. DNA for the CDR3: TGTGCCAGCAGTGATGGACAGGGGACCTTGGAGACCCAGTACTTC. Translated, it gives CASSDGQGTLETQYF.

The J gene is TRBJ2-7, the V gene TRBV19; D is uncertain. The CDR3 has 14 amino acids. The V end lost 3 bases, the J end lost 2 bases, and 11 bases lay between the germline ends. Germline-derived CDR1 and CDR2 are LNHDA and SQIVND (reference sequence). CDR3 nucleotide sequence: TGTGCCAGTAGTATCGAGAGAGGAGCCTACGAGCAGTACTTC. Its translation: CASSIERGAYEQYF.

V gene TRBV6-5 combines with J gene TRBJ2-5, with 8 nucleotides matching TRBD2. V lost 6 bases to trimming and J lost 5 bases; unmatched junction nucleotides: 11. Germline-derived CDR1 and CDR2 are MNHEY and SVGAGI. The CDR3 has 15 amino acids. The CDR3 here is CASSPSGGSWETQYF. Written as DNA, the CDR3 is TGTGCCAGCAGCCCAAGCGGGGGTAGTTGGGAGACCCAGTACTTC.

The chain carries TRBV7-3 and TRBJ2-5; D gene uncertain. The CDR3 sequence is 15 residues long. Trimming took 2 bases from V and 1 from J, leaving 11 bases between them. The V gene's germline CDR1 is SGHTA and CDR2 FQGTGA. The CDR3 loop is CASSLAVGPQETQYF. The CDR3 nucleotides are TGTGCCAGCAGCTTAGCGGTGGGCCCCCAAGAGACCCAGTACTTC.

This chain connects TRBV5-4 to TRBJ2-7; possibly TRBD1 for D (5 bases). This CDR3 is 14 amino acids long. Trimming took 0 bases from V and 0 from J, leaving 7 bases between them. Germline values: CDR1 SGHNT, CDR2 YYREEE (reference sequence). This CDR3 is CASSLGQNSYEQYF. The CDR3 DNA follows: TGTGCCAGCAGCTTGGGACAGAACTCCTACGAGCAGTACTTC.

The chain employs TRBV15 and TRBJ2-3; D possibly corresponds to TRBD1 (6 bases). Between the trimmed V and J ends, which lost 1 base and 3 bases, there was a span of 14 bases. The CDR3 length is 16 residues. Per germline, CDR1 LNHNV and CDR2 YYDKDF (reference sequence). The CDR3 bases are TGTGCCACCAGCAGAGCCGGACAGTCGCCGACAGATACGCAGTATTTT. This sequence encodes CATSRAGQSPTDTQYF.

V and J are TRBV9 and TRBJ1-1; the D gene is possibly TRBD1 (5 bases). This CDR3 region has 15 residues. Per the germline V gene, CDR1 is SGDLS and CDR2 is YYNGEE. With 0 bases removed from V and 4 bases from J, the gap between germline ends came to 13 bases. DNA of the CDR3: TGTGCCAGCAGCGTAGTCCCAGGGTTGGGCACTGAAGCTTTCTTT. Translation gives CASSVVPGLGTEAFF.

CDR3 sequence reads: CATMDSDYEKLFF. The CDR3 bases are TGTGCCACCATGGACAGTGATTATGAAAAACTGTTTTTT. The J gene is TRBJ1-4, the V gene TRBV15; perhaps TRBD1 as D (6 bases). This CDR3 spans 13 amino acids. Germline V gives CDR1 LNHNV, CDR2 YYDKDF (reference sequence). The V end was cut by 7 bases, the J end by 6 bases, with 12 bases between.